The rows below give T cell receptor beta chains drawn from one sample of a study of T cells of healthy individuals. TCRdb processed the 5' RACE reads anew with MiXCR; each CDR3 protein has one entry. Of approximately 100,000 distinct CDR3 sequences in the sample, 17% are singletons; the top ten hold approximately 5.7%. All receptors come from a human donor in good health. Each CDR3 is given with its conserved first and last residue. D genes are given only for firm matches. Size is omitted from some rows. Given values are once, few, many or a class for expanded clones.

J gene | D gene | V gene | clone size | CDR3 DNA | CDR3 protein
TRBJ2-7 | TRBD2 | TRBV4-2 | many | TGTGCCAGCAGCCAATTACCCTACCCAAGCGGGAGGGCCTCCTACGAGCAGTACTTC | CASSQLPYPSGRASYEQYF
TRBJ2-1 | TRBD2 | TRBV3-1 | many | TGTGCCAGCAGCCAGGGGACTAGGGTTTCGGTCTTC | CASSQGTRVSVF
TRBJ2-3 | TRBD1 | TRBV6-2/TRBV6-3 | - | TGTGCCAGCAGTTACTACCGGGACAGGGGTCGGGATACGCAGTATTTT | CASSYYRDRGRDTQYF
TRBJ1-4 | - | TRBV4-2 | many | TGTGCCAGCAGCCAAGGCACCGGCTTGGGTGAAAAACTGTTTTTT | CASSQGTGLGEKLFF
TRBJ1-5 | - | TRBV4-3 | many | TGCGCCAGCAGCCAAGAATCGGGAGAGAGGAATCAGCCCCAGCATTTT | CASSQESGERNQPQHF
TRBJ2-4 | - | TRBV3-1 | - | TGTGCCAGCAGCCCCTTCGCCGACAGTTACCTAGCCAAAAACATTCAGTACTTC | CASSPFADSYLAKNIQYF
TRBJ2-7 | TRBD2 | TRBV10-3 | once | TGTGCCATCAAACCGGGACTAGAATTATACTACGAGCAGTACTTC | CAIKPGLELYYEQYF
TRBJ1-1 | TRBD1 | TRBV10-3 | - | TGTGCCATCAGCCCGGGACAGACCAACACTGAAGCTTTCTTT | CAISPGQTNTEAFF
TRBJ2-4 | TRBD1 | TRBV5-1 | - | TGCGCCAGCAGCCCCCATCCGGTGGACAGGGGGCAACGTGAAAACATTCAGTACTTC | CASSPHPVDRGQRENIQYF
TRBJ2-3 | TRBD1 | TRBV7-2 | few | TGTGCCAGCAGCTTAAGACAGGGGGCTGCAGATACGCAGTATTTT | CASSLRQGAADTQYF
TRBJ2-3 | - | TRBV5-1 | - | TGCGCCAGCAGCGCGACAGTTGCCAACACAGATACGCAGTATTTT | CASSATVANTDTQYF
TRBJ2-7 | TRBD1 | TRBV5-1 | few | TGCGCCAGCAGCCCTCACCGGACAGGGTACGAGCAGTACTTC | CASSPHRTGYEQYF
TRBJ2-5 | TRBD2 | TRBV6-2/TRBV6-3 | few | TGTGCCAGCAGGCTTAGCGGGGGGGGAGAGACCCAGTACTTC | CASRLSGGGETQYF
TRBJ1-5 | TRBD1 | TRBV6-5 | many | TGTGCCAGCAGTTTGACAGGGTCAGGTCAGCCCCAGCATTTT | CASSLTGSGQPQHF
TRBJ2-1 | TRBD2 | TRBV4-2 | few | TGTGCCAGCAGCCAAGGATTAGCGGGGGGGATTTCTGACAATGAGCAGTTCTTC | CASSQGLAGGISDNEQFF
TRBJ2-2 | - | TRBV6-2/TRBV6-3 | many | TGTGCCAGCGGAAGGCGGACCAAGAACACCGGGGAGCTGTTTTTT | CASGRRTKNTGELFF
TRBJ2-1 | TRBD1 | TRBV27 | few | TGTGCCAGCAGTTCCTCACCCGGGACAGGTGGTAATGAGCAGTTCTTC | CASSSSPGTGGNEQFF
TRBJ2-7 | - | TRBV7-8 | few | TGTGCCAGCAGCTCGATTGACTACTTCTCCTACGAGCAGTACTTC | CASSSIDYFSYEQYF
TRBJ1-5 | - | TRBV20-1 | - | TGCAGTGCTGGGGGGAGAGTTGGAAATCAGCCCCAGCATTTT | CSAGGRVGNQPQHF
TRBJ2-3 | TRBD1 | TRBV4-3 | medium-sized | TGCGCCAGCAGCCCCCAGACAGGGGGGGGAGCAGATACGCAGTATTTT | CASSPQTGGGADTQYF
TRBJ2-7 | - | TRBV27 | - | TGTGCCAGCAGTCCCTCCCCCATGCCTCCTCACGAGCAGTACTTC | CASSPSPMPPHEQYF
TRBJ2-3 | TRBD1 | TRBV29-1 | - | TGCAGCGTTGAATACGTTAGGGGGCCCCATACAAGTCACACAGATACGCAGTATTTT | CSVEYVRGPHTSHTDTQYF
TRBJ2-2 | TRBD2 | TRBV18 | many | TGTGCCAGCTCACAGGGACTAGCGGGAGTAACCGGGGAGCTGTTTTTT | CASSQGLAGVTGELFF
TRBJ2-3 | TRBD2 | TRBV7-9 | few | TGTGCCAGCAGCTCAATAGCGGGAAGAGCAGATACGCAGTATTTT | CASSSIAGRADTQYF
TRBJ1-2 | TRBD1 | TRBV20-1 | - | TGCAGTGCGAGCCGGGACAGATATGGCTACACCTTC | CSASRDRYGYTF
TRBJ2-1 | TRBD2 | TRBV29-1 | few | TGCAGCGTGGTAGCGGGAGGGCCCTACAATGAGCAGTTCTTC | CSVVAGGPYNEQFF
TRBJ2-5 | - | TRBV9 | many | TGTGCCAGCAGCGTAGAGTTAGTCCCCACAGAGACCCAGTACTTC | CASSVELVPTETQYF
TRBJ2-2 | TRBD2 | TRBV7-3 | many | TGTGCCAGCAGCTCCCGGGAGGCTGGGGAGCTGTTTTTT | CASSSREAGELFF
TRBJ1-2 | - | TRBV20-1 | - | TGCAGTGCTCGACAGACCGCCCCTCCATGGACGGGCTATGGCTACACCTTC | CSARQTAPPWTGYGYTF
TRBJ2-2 | - | TRBV19 | - | TGTGCCAGTAGTATAGATCTATTCGGGGGGCGATTCACCGGGGAGCTGTTTTTT | CASSIDLFGGRFTGELFF
TRBJ2-3 | - | TRBV28 | - | TGTGCCAGCAGTTCCTCCTCCGGGACACAAACAGATACGCAGTATTTT | CASSSSSGTQTDTQYF
TRBJ2-7 | TRBD1 | TRBV14 | - | TGTGCCAGCAGCCATTTGGCAGGGGGAAGAACTAGGCCCACCGAGCAGTACTTC | CASSHLAGGRTRPTEQYF
TRBJ1-1 | - | TRBV15 | - | TGTGCCACCACCCCAGCAAACCTCAACACTGAAGCTTTCTTT | CATTPANLNTEAFF
TRBJ1-6 | - | TRBV7-2 | many | TGTGCCAGCAGCTGGGAACAGGGAGGAGGATCACCCCTCCACTTT | CASSWEQGGGSPLHF
TRBJ2-2 | - | TRBV20-1 | few | TGCAGTGCCAGTAAGCGGGTCGGCGGGGAGCTGTTTTTT | CSASKRVGGELFF
TRBJ1-2 | - | TRBV3-1 | - | TGTGCCAGCAGCCAAGTAGAGAGGGGTCCATCGTTTCCTGGCTACACCTTC | CASSQVERGPSFPGYTF
TRBJ2-4 | - | TRBV28 | - | TGTGCCAGCTTAAAAACAGGCATTCAGTACTTC | CASLKTGIQYF
TRBJ1-5 | - | TRBV6-2/TRBV6-3 | - | TGTGCCAGCAGTTATGGTACCAGGGGTAGCAATCAGCCCCAGCATTTT | CASSYGTRGSNQPQHF
TRBJ2-1 | TRBD2 | TRBV4-3 | few | TGCGCCAGCAGCCAAGATTCGGAGTCCCGGACTAGCGCCCAGATCTTC | CASSQDSESRTSAQIF
TRBJ2-2 | - | TRBV5-1 | few | TGCGCCAGCAGCTTGGCTACGGACACCGGGGAGCTGTTTTTT | CASSLATDTGELFF
TRBJ2-3 | - | TRBV28 | many | TGTGCCAGCACGGCAGCCCGCACAGATACGCAGTATTTT | CASTAARTDTQYF
TRBJ2-6 | - | TRBV5-4 | few | TGTGCCAGCAGCTTCAGGCTCGCCCCTAGCTCTGGGGCCAACGTCCTGACTTTC | CASSFRLAPSSGANVLTF
TRBJ1-3 | TRBD1 | TRBV27 | few | TGTGCCAGCAGCCCACTGGGGACAGCTGGAAACACCATATATTTT | CASSPLGTAGNTIYF
TRBJ2-3 | TRBD2 | TRBV20-1 | few | TGCAGTGCTGCGGGGACTAGCGGGAGCACAGATACGCAGTATTTT | CSAAGTSGSTDTQYF
TRBJ2-5 | TRBD2 | TRBV28 | many | TGTGCCAGCAGTCATGGACTAGCCCTTCAAGAGACCCAGTACTTC | CASSHGLALQETQYF
TRBJ2-5 | - | TRBV20-1 | many | TGCAGTGCTAGGGGAGGAGTGGCCCAGTACTTC | CSARGGVAQYF
TRBJ2-1 | - | TRBV7-9 | - | TGTGCCAGCAGCTTAGCGTCGGGTAATGAGCAGTTCTTC | CASSLASGNEQFF
TRBJ2-7 | TRBD1 | TRBV28 | few | TGTGCCAGCAGTCATCCACCTTCCGGGACAGTTTTCTACGAGCAGTACTTC | CASSHPPSGTVFYEQYF
TRBJ2-1 | TRBD2 | TRBV11-2 | - | TGTGCCAGCAGTTACGGAACGATTAGCGGGAGGAATGAGCAGTTCTTC | CASSYGTISGRNEQFF
TRBJ2-7 | - | TRBV6-6 | - | TGTGCCAGCAGTTTAGAAGCCGAGCAGTACTTC | CASSLEAEQYF
TRBJ2-1 | TRBD2 | TRBV4-3 | many | TGCGCCAGCAGCCAACAAGCGGGAGATGCCTACAATGAGCAGTTCTTC | CASSQQAGDAYNEQFF
TRBJ2-3 | - | TRBV4-2 | - | TGTGCCAGCAGCCGTCCCGGCGGCCCCATCACAGATACGCAGTATTTT | CASSRPGGPITDTQYF
TRBJ2-3 | - | TRBV10-3 | many | TGTGCCATCAGTGGGCAGGTGGGAGATACGCAGTATTTT | CAISGQVGDTQYF
TRBJ2-2 | - | TRBV6-1 | few | TGTGCCAGCAATCCCCGGGAGTACACCGGGGAGCTGTTTTTT | CASNPREYTGELFF
TRBJ2-3 | - | TRBV12-3/TRBV12-4 | - | TGTGCCAGCAGCTGGACCAAAAGCACAGATACGCAGTATTTT | CASSWTKSTDTQYF